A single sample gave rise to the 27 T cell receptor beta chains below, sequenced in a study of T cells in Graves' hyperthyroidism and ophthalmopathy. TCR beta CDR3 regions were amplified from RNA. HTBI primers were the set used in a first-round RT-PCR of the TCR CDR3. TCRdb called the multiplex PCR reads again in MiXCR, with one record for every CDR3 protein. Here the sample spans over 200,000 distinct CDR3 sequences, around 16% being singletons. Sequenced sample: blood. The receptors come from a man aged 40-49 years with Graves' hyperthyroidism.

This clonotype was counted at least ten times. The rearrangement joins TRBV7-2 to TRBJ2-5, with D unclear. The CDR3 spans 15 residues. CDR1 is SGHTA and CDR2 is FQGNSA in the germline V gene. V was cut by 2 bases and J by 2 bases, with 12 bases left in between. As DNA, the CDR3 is TGTGCCAGCAGCTTAAATAGTGGCAGTCAAGAGACCCAGTACTTC. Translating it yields CASSLNSGSQETQYF.

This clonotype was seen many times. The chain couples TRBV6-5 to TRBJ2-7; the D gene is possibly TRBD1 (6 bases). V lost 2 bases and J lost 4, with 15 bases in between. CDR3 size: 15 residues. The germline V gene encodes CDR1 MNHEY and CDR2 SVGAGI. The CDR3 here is CASSYIIGQGYEQYF. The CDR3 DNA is TGTGCCAGCAGTTACATCATCGGGCAGGGGTACGAGCAGTACTTC.

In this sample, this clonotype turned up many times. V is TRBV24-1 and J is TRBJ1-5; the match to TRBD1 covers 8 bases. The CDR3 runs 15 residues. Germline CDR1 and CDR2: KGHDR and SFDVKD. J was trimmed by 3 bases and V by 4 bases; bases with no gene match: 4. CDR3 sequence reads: CATSDAQGDNQPQHF. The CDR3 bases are TGTGCCACCAGTGACGCACAGGGGGACAATCAGCCCCAGCATTTT.

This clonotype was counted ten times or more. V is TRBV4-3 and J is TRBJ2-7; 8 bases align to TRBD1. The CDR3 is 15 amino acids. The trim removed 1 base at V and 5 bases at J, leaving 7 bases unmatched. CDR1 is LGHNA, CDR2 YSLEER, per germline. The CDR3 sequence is CASSQGRTGFNEQYF. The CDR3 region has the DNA TGCGCCAGCAGCCAAGGCAGGACAGGGTTCAACGAGCAGTACTTC.

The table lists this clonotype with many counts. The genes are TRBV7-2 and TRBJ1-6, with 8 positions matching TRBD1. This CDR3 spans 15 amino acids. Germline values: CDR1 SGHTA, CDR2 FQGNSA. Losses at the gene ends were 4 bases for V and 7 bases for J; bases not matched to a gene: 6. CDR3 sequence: CASSSGGAGNSPLHF. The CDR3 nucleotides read TGTGCCAGCAGCTCAGGGGGCGCCGGGAATTCACCCCTCCACTTT.

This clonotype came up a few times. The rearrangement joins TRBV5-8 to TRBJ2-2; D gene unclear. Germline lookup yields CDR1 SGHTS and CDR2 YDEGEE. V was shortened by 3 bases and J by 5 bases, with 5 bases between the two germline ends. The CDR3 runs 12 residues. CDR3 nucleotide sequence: TGTGCCAGCAGCTCGATGACCGGGGAGCTGTTTTTT. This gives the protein CASSSMTGELFF.

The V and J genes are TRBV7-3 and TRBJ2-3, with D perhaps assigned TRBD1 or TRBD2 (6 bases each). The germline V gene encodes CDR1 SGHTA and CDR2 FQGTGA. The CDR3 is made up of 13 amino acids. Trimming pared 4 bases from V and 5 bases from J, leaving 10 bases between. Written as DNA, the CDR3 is TGTGCCAGCAGCTATGGGGGGCAAGATACGCAGTATTTT. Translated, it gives CASSYGGQDTQYF.

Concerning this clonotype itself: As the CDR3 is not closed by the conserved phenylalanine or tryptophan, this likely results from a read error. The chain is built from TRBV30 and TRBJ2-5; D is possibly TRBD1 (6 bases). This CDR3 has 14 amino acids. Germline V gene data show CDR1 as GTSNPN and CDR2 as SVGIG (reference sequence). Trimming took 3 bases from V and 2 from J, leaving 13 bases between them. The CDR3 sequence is CAWREWDKQETQYL. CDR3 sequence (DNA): TGTGCCTGGAGGGAGTGGGACAAACAAGAGACCCAGTACCTC.

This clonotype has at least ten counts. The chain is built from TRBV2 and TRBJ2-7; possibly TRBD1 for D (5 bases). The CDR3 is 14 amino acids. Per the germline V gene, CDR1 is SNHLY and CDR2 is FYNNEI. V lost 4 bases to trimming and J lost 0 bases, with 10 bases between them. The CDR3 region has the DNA TGTGCCAGCAGTGTGGACATAAGCTCCTACGAGCAGTACTTC. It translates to CASSVDISSYEQYF. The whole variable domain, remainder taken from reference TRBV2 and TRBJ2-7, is EPEVTQTPSHQVTQMGQEVILRCVPISNHLYFYWYRQILGQKVEFLVSFYNNEISEKSEIFDDQFSVERPDGSNFTLKIRSTKLEDSAMYFCASSVDISSYEQYFGPGTRLTVT.

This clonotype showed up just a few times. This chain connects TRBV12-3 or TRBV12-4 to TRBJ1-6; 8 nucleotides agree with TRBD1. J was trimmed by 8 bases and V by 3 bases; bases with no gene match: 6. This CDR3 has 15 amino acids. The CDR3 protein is CASSFMDREYSPLHF. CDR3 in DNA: TGTGCCAGCAGTTTCATGGACAGGGAGTATTCACCCCTCCACTTT.

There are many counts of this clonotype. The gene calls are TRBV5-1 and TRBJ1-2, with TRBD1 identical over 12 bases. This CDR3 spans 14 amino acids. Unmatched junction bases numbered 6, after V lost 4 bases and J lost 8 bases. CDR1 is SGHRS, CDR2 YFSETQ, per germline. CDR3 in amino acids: CASSTGQGAFGYTF. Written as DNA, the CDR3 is TGCGCCAGCAGCACGGGACAGGGGGCTTTCGGCTACACCTTC.

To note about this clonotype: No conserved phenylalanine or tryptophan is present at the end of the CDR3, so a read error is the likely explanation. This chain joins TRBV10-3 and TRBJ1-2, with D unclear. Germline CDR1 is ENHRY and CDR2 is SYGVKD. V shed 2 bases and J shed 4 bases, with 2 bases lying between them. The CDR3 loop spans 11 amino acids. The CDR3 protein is CAISESYGYTS. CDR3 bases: TGTGCCATCAGTGAGAGCTATGGCTACACCTCC.

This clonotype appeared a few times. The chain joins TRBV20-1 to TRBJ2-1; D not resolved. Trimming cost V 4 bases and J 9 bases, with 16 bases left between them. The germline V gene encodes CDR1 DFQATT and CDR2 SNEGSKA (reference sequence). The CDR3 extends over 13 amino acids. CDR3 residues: CSATDPNGFEQFF. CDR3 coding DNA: TGCAGTGCTACAGACCCGAACGGCTTTGAGCAGTTCTTC.

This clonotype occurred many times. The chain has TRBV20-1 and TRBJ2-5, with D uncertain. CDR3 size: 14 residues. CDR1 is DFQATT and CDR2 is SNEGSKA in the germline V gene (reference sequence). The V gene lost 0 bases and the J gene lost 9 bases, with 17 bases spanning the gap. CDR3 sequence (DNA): TGCAGTGCTAGAGACGAGGACCTCATCGCGGCCCAGTACTTC. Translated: CSARDEDLIAAQYF.

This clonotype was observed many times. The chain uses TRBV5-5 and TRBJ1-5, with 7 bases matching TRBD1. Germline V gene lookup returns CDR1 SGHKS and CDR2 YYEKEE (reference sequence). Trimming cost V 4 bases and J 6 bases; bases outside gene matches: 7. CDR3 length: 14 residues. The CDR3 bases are TGTGCCAGCAGCGAGACAGGGTCTAGTCAGCCCCAGCATTTT. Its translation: CASSETGSSQPQHF.

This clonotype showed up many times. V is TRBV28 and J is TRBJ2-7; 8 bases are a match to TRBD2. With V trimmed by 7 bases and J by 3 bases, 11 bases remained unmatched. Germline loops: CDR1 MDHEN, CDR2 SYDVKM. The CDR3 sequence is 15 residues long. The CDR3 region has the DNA TGTGCCAGCACCCACGGGGGGGCGAGTATCTACGAGCAGTACTTC. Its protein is CASTHGGASIYEQYF.

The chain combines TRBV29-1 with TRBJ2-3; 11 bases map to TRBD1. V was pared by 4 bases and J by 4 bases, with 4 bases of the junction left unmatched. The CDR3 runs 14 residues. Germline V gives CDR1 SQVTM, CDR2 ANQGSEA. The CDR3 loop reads CSVGTGGAADTQYF. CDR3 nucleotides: TGCAGCGTTGGGACAGGGGGCGCGGCAGATACGCAGTATTTT.

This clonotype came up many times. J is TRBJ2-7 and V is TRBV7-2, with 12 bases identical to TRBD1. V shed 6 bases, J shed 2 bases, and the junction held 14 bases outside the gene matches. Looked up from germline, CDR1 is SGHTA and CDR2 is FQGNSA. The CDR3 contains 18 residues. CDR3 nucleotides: TGTGCCAGCAGTGAAAAGGGGGACAGGGGGCTGTCGGCCTACGAGCAGTACTTC. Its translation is CASSEKGDRGLSAYEQYF.

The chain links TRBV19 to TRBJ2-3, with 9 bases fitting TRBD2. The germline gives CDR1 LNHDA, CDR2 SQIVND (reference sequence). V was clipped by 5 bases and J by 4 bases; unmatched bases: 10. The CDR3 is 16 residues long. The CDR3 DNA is TGTGCCAGTAGTCCCGTGGCGGGGGGGCCGGCAGATACGCAGTATTTT. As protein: CASSPVAGGPADTQYF. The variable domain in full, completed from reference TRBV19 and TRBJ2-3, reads DGGITQSPKYLFRKEGQNVTLSCEQNLNHDAMYWYRQDPGQGLRLIYYSQIVNDFQKGDIAEGYSVSREKKESFPLTVTSAQKNPTAFYLCASSPVAGGPADTQYFGPGTRLTVL.

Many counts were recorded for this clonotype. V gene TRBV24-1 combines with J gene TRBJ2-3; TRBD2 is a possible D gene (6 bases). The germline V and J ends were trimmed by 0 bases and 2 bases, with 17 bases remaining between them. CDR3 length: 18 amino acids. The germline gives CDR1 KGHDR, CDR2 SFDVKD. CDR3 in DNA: TGTGCCACCAGTGATTTGCACACCCCGGGGGAGATCACAGATACGCAGTATTTT. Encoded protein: CATSDLHTPGEITDTQYF.

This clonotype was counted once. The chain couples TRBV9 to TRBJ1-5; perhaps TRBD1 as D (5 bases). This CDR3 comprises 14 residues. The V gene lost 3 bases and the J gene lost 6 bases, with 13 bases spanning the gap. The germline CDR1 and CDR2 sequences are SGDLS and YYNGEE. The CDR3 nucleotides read TGTGCCAGCAGCGGGGGGGGACGGGGTCAGCCCCAGCATTTT. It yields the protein CASSGGGRGQPQHF.

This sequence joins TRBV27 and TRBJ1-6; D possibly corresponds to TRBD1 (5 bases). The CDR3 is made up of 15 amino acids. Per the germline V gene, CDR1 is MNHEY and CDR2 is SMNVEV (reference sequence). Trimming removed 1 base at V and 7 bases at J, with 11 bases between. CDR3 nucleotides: TGTGCCAGCAGTTTATACGGGGCACGGAATTCACCCCTCCACTTT. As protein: CASSLYGARNSPLHF.

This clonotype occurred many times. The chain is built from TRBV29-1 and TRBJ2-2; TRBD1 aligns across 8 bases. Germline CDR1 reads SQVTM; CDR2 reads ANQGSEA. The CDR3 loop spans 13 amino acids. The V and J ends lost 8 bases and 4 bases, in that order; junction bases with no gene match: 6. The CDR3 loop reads CSSRTGITGELFF. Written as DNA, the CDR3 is TGCAGCTCACGGACAGGGATCACCGGGGAGCTGTTTTTT.

The CDR3 DNA is TGTGCCACCAGTGATGACACCGGGAGTATCTACGAGCAGTACTTC. Its translation is CATSDDTGSIYEQYF. The chain recombines TRBV24-1 with TRBJ2-7; D is perhaps TRBD2 (6 bases). Germline CDR1 and CDR2: KGHDR and SFDVKD. V lost 3 bases to trimming and J lost 3 bases, with 14 bases between them. CDR3 size: 15 residues.

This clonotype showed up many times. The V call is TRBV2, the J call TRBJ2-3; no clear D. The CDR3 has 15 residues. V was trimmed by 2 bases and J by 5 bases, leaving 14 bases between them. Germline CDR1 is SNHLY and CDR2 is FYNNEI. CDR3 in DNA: TGTGCCAGCAGTGAAAATCCTAATGGCATAGATACGCAGTATTTT. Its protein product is CASSENPNGIDTQYF. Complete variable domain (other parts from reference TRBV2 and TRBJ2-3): EPEVTQTPSHQVTQMGQEVILRCVPISNHLYFYWYRQILGQKVEFLVSFYNNEISEKSEIFDDQFSVERPDGSNFTLKIRSTKLEDSAMYFCASSENPNGIDTQYFGPGTRLTVL.

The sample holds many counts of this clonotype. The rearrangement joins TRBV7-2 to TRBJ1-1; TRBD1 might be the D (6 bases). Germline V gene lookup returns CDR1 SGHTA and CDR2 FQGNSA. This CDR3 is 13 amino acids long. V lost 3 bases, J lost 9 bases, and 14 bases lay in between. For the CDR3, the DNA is TGTGCCAGCAGCTTCCAACAGGGCTCAAAAGCTTTCTTT. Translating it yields CASSFQQGSKAFF.

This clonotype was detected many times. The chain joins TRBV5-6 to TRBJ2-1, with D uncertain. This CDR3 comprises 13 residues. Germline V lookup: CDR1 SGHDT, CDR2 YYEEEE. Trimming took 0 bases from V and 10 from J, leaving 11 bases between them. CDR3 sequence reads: CASSLEVFGEQFF. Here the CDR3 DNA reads TGTGCCAGCAGCTTGGAGGTTTTTGGGGAGCAGTTCTTC.